Listed below are T cell receptor beta chains from one sample, sequenced in a study of blood T cell repertoires in COVID-19. Measured with immunoSEQ multiplex PCR; TCRdb has only the in-frame clones, and not every one. The data show some 300,000 clones, roughly 87% seen once. Material for sequencing was PBMCs or T cells enriched from blood (not recorded which). The receptors shown here come from a woman younger than 45 who had recovered from COVID-19. The CDR3 runs from the conserved cysteine through the conserved F or W. Fields, in order: V gene, clone size, CDR3 protein. Only some rows state a clone size, as once, few, many or a class for expanded clones.

V: TRBV7-2
size: .
CDR3: CASSSEGLGTVNQPQHF

V: TRBV30
size: .
CDR3: CAWTKQALNEKLFF

V: TRBV27
size: .
CDR3: CASNTFSYNSPLHF

V: TRBV15
size: .
CDR3: CATSSLGQGLFNQPQHF

V: TRBV18
size: once
CDR3: CASSRHSRGTEAFF

V: TRBV27
size: .
CDR3: CASSAPGADGYTF

V: TRBV28
size: .
CDR3: CASSLPGLAGRLSEQYF

V: TRBV18
size: few
CDR3: CASSPGTNYEQYF

V: TRBV21-1
size: once
CDR3: CASIPRGVFGYTF

V: TRBV10-3
size: .
CDR3: CAISDLRGQGRLEQYF

V: TRBV27
size: .
CDR3: CASSPSLRVGSSGYTF

V: TRBV10-3
size: once
CDR3: CAIRGDISYEQYF

V: TRBV6-5
size: .
CDR3: CASSSPKRYGYTF

V: TRBV28
size: .
CDR3: CASRPQGALNYGYTF

V: TRBV19
size: .
CDR3: CASRANRELLAFF

V: TRBV10-3
size: .
CDR3: CAISESGTPFYEQYF

V: TRBV27
size: .
CDR3: CASSYGGWAQFF

V: TRBV9
size: .
CDR3: CASSVAGGISNYGYTF

V: TRBV5-1
size: .
CDR3: CASSLWRGPSSGNTIYF

V: TRBV19
size: .
CDR3: CASSLGTGGSQPQHF

V: TRBV11-2
size: .
CDR3: CASSLEGAGGQPQHF

V: TRBV6-5
size: .
CDR3: CASRTGGAPGELFF

V: TRBV9
size: .
CDR3: CASSVDTSGGNEQFF

V: TRBV7-9
size: once
CDR3: CASSTWTIHYTF

V: TRBV9
size: .
CDR3: CASNQRGLEETQYF

V: TRBV19
size: .
CDR3: CASSTYLTGAWTEAFF

V: TRBV6-5
size: once
CDR3: CASSSGTGLTGELFF

V: TRBV5-1
size: .
CDR3: CASSLGTVNSPLHF

V: TRBV5-1
size: few
CDR3: CASSRQGLSAGVTAVEQFF

V: TRBV4-1
size: .
CDR3: CASSQVTGGPYEQYF

V: TRBV28
size: .
CDR3: CASSSSSGGSLWKTQYF

V: TRBV4-1
size: .
CDR3: CASSHVDDRYYEQYF

V: TRBV30
size: .
CDR3: CAWTRQPNQPQHF

V: TRBV6-4
size: .
CDR3: CASSHLHRGRSPLHF

V: TRBV27
size: once
CDR3: CASSLFGRGVVSEAFF

V: TRBV3-1/TRBV3-2
size: .
CDR3: CASAIAGQQETQYF

V: TRBV27
size: .
CDR3: CASSERGGRIQFF

V: TRBV28
size: once
CDR3: CASRRGKNSPLHF

V: TRBV11-3
size: .
CDR3: CASSHRRASGTGLVQFF

V: TRBV15
size: .
CDR3: CATSRAADGYTF

V: TRBV5-1
size: .
CDR3: CASSLGRGPISSYEQYF

V: TRBV6-5
size: .
CDR3: CASSYQQGPEAFF

V: TRBV30
size: .
CDR3: CAWSVGGGFNSPLHF

V: TRBV4-1
size: .
CDR3: CASSPGLAGGRAKNIQYF